This T cell receptor beta chain originates from a study of blood T cell repertoires in COVID-19. The overall study: The United States, Italy and Spain provided the acute and convalescent COVID-19 samples. In each case, the material was cDNA or gDNA derived from T cells, B-cell-depleted T cells, or PBMCs.

In germline, CDR1 is SGHVS, CDR2 FQNEAQ. V lost 5 bases, J lost 8 bases, and 11 bases stayed unmatched. The CDR3 sequence is 15 residues long. Original processing notes: The assay estimated nucleated cells by amplifying reference gene primers. Produced via immunoSEQ multiplex PCR; TCRdb's table is partial and in-frame only. The V and J calls and clone size were taken over from that table, and D and trimming were inferred from the DNA. This sample carries more than 90,000 clones, more than 70% of them seen once, and the ten largest clones take around 10%. The sequenced sample was peripheral blood. The chain employs TRBV7-8 and TRBJ1-4, with TRBD1 identical over 7 bases. The receptor was isolated from a woman in her 30s with acute or convalescent COVID-19. The CDR3 DNA follows: TGTGCCAGCAGCCAGCCCCACAGGGGTGAGGAAAAACTGTTTTTT. Encoded protein: CASSQPHRGEEKLFF.